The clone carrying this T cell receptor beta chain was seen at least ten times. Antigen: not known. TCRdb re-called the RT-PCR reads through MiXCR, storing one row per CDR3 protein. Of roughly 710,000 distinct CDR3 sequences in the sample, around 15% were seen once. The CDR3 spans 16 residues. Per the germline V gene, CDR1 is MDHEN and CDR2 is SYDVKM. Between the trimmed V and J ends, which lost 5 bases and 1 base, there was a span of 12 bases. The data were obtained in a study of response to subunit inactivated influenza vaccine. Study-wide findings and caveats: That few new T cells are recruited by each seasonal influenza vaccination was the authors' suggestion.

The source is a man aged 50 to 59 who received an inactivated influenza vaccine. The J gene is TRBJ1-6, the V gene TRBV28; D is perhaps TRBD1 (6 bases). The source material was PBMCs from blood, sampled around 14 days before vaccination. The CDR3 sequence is CASSRGTQSYNSPLHF. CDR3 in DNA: TGTGCCAGCAGTCGAGGGACACAATCCTATAATTCACCCCTCCACTTT.